Listed below are T cell receptor beta chains from one sample, sequenced in a study of chemoradiotherapy in HPV16-positive cancers. The data were produced by immunoSEQ multiplex PCR, yet TCRdb's version contains in-frame clones alone and is incomplete. The sample holds around 68,000 clones, 88% seen once. Material: blood, obtained from a patient who underwent chemoradiotherapy. The receptors here all came from a human donor with HPV-associated anogenital cancer. The CDR3 runs from the conserved cysteine through the conserved F or W. Fields, in order: clone size, D gene, J gene, V gene, CDR3 protein, CDR3 DNA. D genes are given only for firm matches. Not every row has a clone size; where given, it reads once, few, many or a size class.

.,TRBD2,TRBJ2-7,TRBV7-9,CASSPLSGKSSYEQYF,TGTGCCAGCAGCCCGCTTAGCGGGAAGAGCTCCTACGAGCAGTACTTC
.,.,TRBJ2-7,TRBV20-1,CSAGDRYEQYF,TGCAGTGCTGGGGACCGTTACGAGCAGTACTTC
.,TRBD2,TRBJ2-7,TRBV5-4,CASSHGGGGGSYEQYF,TGTGCCAGCAGTCACGGGGGGGGAGGCGGCTCCTACGAGCAGTACTTC
.,TRBD2,TRBJ2-7,TRBV11-2,CASSSRPPGLVVHEQYF,TGTGCCAGCAGCTCTAGACCCCCGGGACTAGTGGTCCACGAGCAGTACTTC
once,TRBD2,TRBJ2-4,TRBV10-3,CAISVQLAGGTKNIQYF,TGTGCCATCAGTGTACAACTAGCGGGGGGGACCAAAAACATTCAGTACTTC
.,.,TRBJ1-4,TRBV14,CASSPGQPNEKLFF,TGTGCCAGCAGCCCCGGACAGCCTAATGAAAAACTGTTTTTT
.,.,TRBJ1-2,TRBV23-1,CASSRPGRNYGYTF,TGCGCCAGCAGTCGACCCGGCAGAAACTATGGCTACACCTTC
.,TRBD1,TRBJ2-1,TRBV19,CASSISGGSRSSYNEQFF,TGTGCCAGTAGTATCTCAGGGGGCTCTAGGAGCTCCTACAATGAGCAGTTCTTC
.,.,TRBJ2-6,TRBV4-2,CASSHQDSRGANVLTF,TGTGCCAGCAGCCACCAAGACTCACGGGGGGCCAACGTCCTGACCTTC
.,TRBD1,TRBJ1-1,TRBV19,CASSVTGGRRTEAFF,TGTGCCAGTAGTGTGACAGGGGGCAGACGGACTGAAGCTTTCTTT
.,.,TRBJ1-2,TRBV19,CASSMPGARDYGYTF,TGTGCCAGTAGTATGCCAGGGGCGCGGGACTATGGCTACACCTTC
.,.,TRBJ1-5,TRBV6-1,CASSEDGVTFSQPQHF,TGTGCCAGCAGTGAGGATGGGGTCACCTTCAGTCAGCCCCAGCATTTT
.,.,TRBJ2-3,TRBV6-5,CASSYSRQRADTQYF,TGTGCCAGCAGTTACTCCAGACAGCGGGCAGATACGCAGTATTTT
.,TRBD2,TRBJ2-7,TRBV2,CASMELAGSSYEQYF,TGTGCCAGCATGGAACTAGCGGGCAGCTCCTACGAGCAGTACTTC
.,.,TRBJ1-1,TRBV5-1,CASSLEERSRAFF,TGCGCCAGCAGCTTGGAAGAGCGCAGTAGAGCTTTCTTT
.,TRBD2,TRBJ2-3,TRBV6-1,CASSGDLLAGAADTQYF,TGTGCCAGCAGTGGGGACCTACTAGCGGGAGCGGCAGATACGCAGTATTTT
.,.,TRBJ2-1,TRBV9,CASSVDLMEDNEQFF,TGTGCCAGCAGCGTAGACCTAATGGAAGACAATGAGCAGTTCTTC
once,.,TRBJ2-7,TRBV5-1,CASSLTGRGDEQYF,TGCGCCAGCAGCTTGACAGGGAGGGGAGACGAGCAGTACTTC
.,.,TRBJ1-1,TRBV15,CATSSGRYTEAFF,TGTGCCACCAGCAGTGGACGGTACACTGAAGCTTTCTTT
.,TRBD1,TRBJ2-2,TRBV5-1,CASSLGQGPTWGNGELFF,TGCGCCAGCAGCTTGGGACAGGGGCCCACTTGGGGGAACGGGGAGCTGTTTTTT
once,.,TRBJ1-3,TRBV4-1,CASSQEDISGNTIYF,TGCGCCAGCAGCCAGGAAGACATTTCTGGAAACACCATATATTTT
.,.,TRBJ1-2,TRBV29-1,CSAREGGYTF,TGCAGCGCCAGGGAAGGTGGCTACACCTTC
.,TRBD1,TRBJ1-2,TRBV5-6,CASSGGQAMSYGYTF,TGTGCCAGCAGCGGAGGACAGGCCATGTCCTATGGCTACACCTTC
.,TRBD1,TRBJ1-5,TRBV28,CASSSGTGNQPQHF,TGTGCCAGCAGCTCCGGGACAGGGAATCAGCCCCAGCATTTT
.,.,TRBJ1-1,TRBV5-4,CASSEGTVNTEAFF,TGTGCCAGCAGCGAAGGGACGGTGAACACTGAAGCTTTCTTT
.,.,TRBJ2-3,TRBV2,CASSEARRSTDTQYF,TGTGCCAGCAGTGAAGCCCGGCGCAGCACAGATACGCAGTATTTT
.,TRBD1,TRBJ2-7,TRBV5-4,CASSAIQGEEEQYF,TGTGCCAGCAGCGCAATACAGGGGGAGGAAGAGCAGTACTTC
.,.,TRBJ2-1,TRBV19,CASSFRSGGGEQFF,TGTGCCAGTAGTTTCCGTTCTGGTGGGGGTGAGCAGTTCTTC
.,TRBD1,TRBJ1-1,TRBV5-4,CASSQGQGMNTEAFF,TGTGCCAGCAGCCAAGGACAGGGAATGAACACTGAAGCTTTCTTT
.,TRBD1,TRBJ2-2,TRBV5-4,CASSPGTVGTGELFF,TGTGCCAGCAGCCCTGGGACAGTTGGGACCGGGGAGCTGTTTTTT
.,.,TRBJ2-5,TRBV4-2,CASSQERGQETQYF,TGTGCCAGCAGCCAAGAGCGGGGACAAGAGACCCAGTACTTC
.,.,TRBJ1-5,TRBV11-2,CASSLEGTYPGQPQHF,TGTGCCAGCAGCTTAGAAGGGACGTACCCGGGTCAGCCCCAGCATTTT
.,TRBD2,TRBJ2-5,TRBV6-5,CASSSSGEETQYF,TGTGCCAGTTCAAGTAGCGGGGAAGAGACCCAGTACTTC
once,.,TRBJ1-2,TRBV5-6,CASSFRGAYYGYTF,TGTGCCAGCAGCTTTAGGGGGGCTTACTATGGCTACACCTTC
.,TRBD1,TRBJ1-5,TRBV28,CASSLRTGDQPQHF,TGTGCCAGCAGTTTAAGGACAGGGGATCAGCCCCAGCATTTT
once,.,TRBJ1-6,TRBV5-4,CASSLRGTYNSPLHF,TGTGCCAGCAGCTTGCGGGGAACCTATAATTCACCCCTCCACTTT
.,.,TRBJ2-3,TRBV29-1,CSVGYQYSTDTQYF,TGCAGCGTTGGGTACCAATATAGCACAGATACGCAGTATTTT
.,.,TRBJ1-5,TRBV2,CASSLSGAKHF,TGTGCCAGCAGTTTAAGCGGGGCGAAGCATTTT
.,TRBD1,TRBJ2-3,TRBV5-4,CASRRDRGADTQYF,TGTGCCAGCAGACGTGACAGGGGAGCAGATACGCAGTATTTT
few,.,TRBJ1-1,TRBV20-1,CSGVQGPEAFF,TGCAGTGGAGTCCAGGGACCTGAAGCTTTCTTT
.,.,TRBJ2-3,TRBV6-6,CASSYRTDTQYF,TGTGCCAGCAGTTACAGGACAGATACGCAGTATTTT
.,TRBD1,TRBJ1-4,TRBV5-4,CASTLQGAGEKLFF,TGTGCCAGCACTCTACAGGGGGCGGGTGAAAAACTGTTTTTT
.,.,TRBJ2-3,TRBV2,CASHLKDTQYF,TGTGCCAGCCACCTCAAGGATACGCAGTATTTT
few,TRBD2,TRBJ2-7,TRBV2,CASSTISGRGPYEQYF,TGTGCCAGCAGTACCATTAGCGGGAGGGGTCCCTACGAGCAGTACTTC